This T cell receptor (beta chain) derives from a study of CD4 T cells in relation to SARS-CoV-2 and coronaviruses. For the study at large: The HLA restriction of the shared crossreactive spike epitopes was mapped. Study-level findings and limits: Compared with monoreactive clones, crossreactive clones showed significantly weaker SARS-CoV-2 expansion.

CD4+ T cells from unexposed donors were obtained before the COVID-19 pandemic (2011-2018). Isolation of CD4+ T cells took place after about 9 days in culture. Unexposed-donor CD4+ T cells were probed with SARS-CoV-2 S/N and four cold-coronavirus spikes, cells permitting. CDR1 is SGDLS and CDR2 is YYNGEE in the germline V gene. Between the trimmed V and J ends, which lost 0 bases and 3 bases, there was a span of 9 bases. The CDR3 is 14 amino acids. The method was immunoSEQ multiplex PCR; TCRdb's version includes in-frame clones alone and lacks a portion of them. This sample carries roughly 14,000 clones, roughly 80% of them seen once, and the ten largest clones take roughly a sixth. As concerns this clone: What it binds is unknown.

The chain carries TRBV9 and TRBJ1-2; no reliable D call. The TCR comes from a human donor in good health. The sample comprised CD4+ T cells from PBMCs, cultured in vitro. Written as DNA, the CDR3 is TGTGCCAGCAGCGTAGCTCTTTCAGACTATGGCTACACCTTC. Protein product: CASSVALSDYGYTF. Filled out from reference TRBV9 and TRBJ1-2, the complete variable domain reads DSGVTQTPKHLITATGQRVTLRCSPRSGDLSVYWYQQSLDQGLQFLIQYYNGEERAKGNILERFSAQQFPDLHSELNLSSLELGDSALYFCASSVALSDYGYTFGSGTRLTVV.